The clone carrying this T cell receptor beta chain showed up many times. Its antigen remains unidentified. The authors reverse transcribed all of the isolated RNA, so sequencing captured expressed TCRB transcripts. The method was immunoSEQ multiplex PCR; TCRdb's version includes in-frame clones alone and lacks a portion of them. Of around 180,000 clones detected, around an eighth appear once; the ten largest clones hold 0.62%. This sample is part of a study of beta chain features in type 1 diabetes. Findings of the study overall: Equally in patients and controls, PCR might preferentially amplify shorter templates.

Losses at the gene ends were 11 bases for V and 4 bases for J; bases not matched to a gene: 12. CDR1 and CDR2 from the germline V gene are LNHDA and SQIVND (reference sequence). The CDR3 loop spans 15 amino acids. The sequence came from a woman between 18 and 29 years old in good health. This chain uses TRBV19 with TRBJ1-2; 11 bases agree with TRBD1. Sequenced sample: central memory CD4+ T cells from blood. This CDR3 reads CASQDRGLSSYGYTF. CDR3 in DNA: TGTGCCTCTCAGGACAGGGGGCTCTCCTCCTATGGCTACACCTTC.